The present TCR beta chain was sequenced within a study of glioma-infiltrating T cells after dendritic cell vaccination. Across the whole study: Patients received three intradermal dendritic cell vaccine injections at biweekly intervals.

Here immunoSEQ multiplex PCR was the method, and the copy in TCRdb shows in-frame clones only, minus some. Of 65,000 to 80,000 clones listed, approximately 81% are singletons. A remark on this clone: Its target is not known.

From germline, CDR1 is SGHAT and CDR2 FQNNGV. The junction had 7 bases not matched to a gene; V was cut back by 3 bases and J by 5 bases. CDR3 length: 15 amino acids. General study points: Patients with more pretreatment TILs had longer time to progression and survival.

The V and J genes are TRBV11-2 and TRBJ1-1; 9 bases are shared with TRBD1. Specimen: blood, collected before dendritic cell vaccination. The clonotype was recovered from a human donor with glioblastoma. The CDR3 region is CASSFTGGAGTEAFF. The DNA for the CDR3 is TGTGCCAGCAGCTTCACAGGGGGCGCTGGGACTGAAGCTTTCTTT. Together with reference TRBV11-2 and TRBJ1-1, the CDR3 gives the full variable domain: EAGVAQSPRYKIIEKRQSVAFWCNPISGHATLYWYQQILGQGPKLLIQFQNNGVVDDSQLPKDRFSAERLKGVDSTLKIQPAKLEDSAVYLCASSFTGGAGTEAFFGQGTRLTVV.